Sequencing of this TCR beta chain was carried out in a study of metastatic and nonmetastatic thyroid tumors. Study-wide context: Across peripheral blood and tumor or nodule tissue samples taken from malignant and benign thyroid patients, the repertoires were compared with one another. Points from the study as a whole: In both blood and tumor samples, TCR beta diversity was reported significantly higher for malignant than benign nodules.

As processed by the authors: Clinicopathological groups differed in CDR3, with these differences serving to build a distant-metastasis classifier for papillary thyroid cancer. TCRdb reprocessed the PCR reads using MiXCR. The V and J calls and clone size come from TCRdb's table, not from the authors' own analysis. Found here are around 21,000 clones, 37% of them singletons; the top ten hold more than 20%. A remark on this clone: Its antigen is undetermined.

V shed 3 bases and J shed 2 bases, with 14 bases lying between them. This CDR3 has 15 amino acids. Germline lookup yields CDR1 MNHEY and CDR2 SMNVEV (reference sequence). Thyroid surgery was preceded by no treatment in any patient. This chain connects TRBV27 to TRBJ2-7; TRBD1 might be the D (5 bases). The clonotype was recovered from a female donor with papillary thyroid cancer or a benign thyroid nodule (not recorded which). Some clones in this sample may be carry-over from other donors' samples. Material: tumor tissue. CDR3 in DNA: TGTGCCAGCAGTTTTGGTGGGGCCCGGACCTACGAGCAGTACTTC. Translation: CASSFGGARTYEQYF.